These T cell receptor beta chains were read from a single sample in a study of cytomegalovirus exposure and HLA in healthy donors. Repertoires were generated with immunoSEQ multiplex PCR, while TCRdb's copy carries only in-frame clones and drops some. The sample has fewer than 200,000 clones; approximately 81% are singletons. The sequenced material came from PBMCs. All receptors come from a woman between 25 and 40 years old in good health and CMV-seronegative. The CDR3 runs from the conserved cysteine through the conserved F or W. D genes are given only for firm matches. The listing skips clone size in some rows; elsewhere it reads once, few, many or a size class.

v_gene: TRBV7-2; j_gene: TRBJ2-1; d_gene: TRBD2; abundance: NA; CDR3aa: CASSPRGVVEQFF; CDR3nt: TGTGCCAGCAGCCCCCGGGGGGTAGTGGAGCAGTTCTTC
v_gene: TRBV9; j_gene: TRBJ1-6; d_gene: NA; abundance: NA; CDR3aa: CASNAGDNSPLHF; CDR3nt: TGTGCCAGCAATGCAGGGGATAATTCACCCCTCCACTTT
v_gene: TRBV5-4; j_gene: TRBJ1-1; d_gene: NA; abundance: NA; CDR3aa: CASSSGVNTEAFF; CDR3nt: TGTGCCAGCAGCTCAGGGGTCAACACTGAAGCTTTCTTT
v_gene: TRBV5-1; j_gene: TRBJ2-7; d_gene: NA; abundance: NA; CDR3aa: CASSLVAGGYEQYF; CDR3nt: TGCGCCAGCAGCTTGGTGGCTGGCGGATACGAGCAGTACTTC
v_gene: TRBV2; j_gene: TRBJ1-6; d_gene: NA; abundance: NA; CDR3aa: CASSVQGRGSPLHF; CDR3nt: TGTGCCAGCAGTGTTCAGGGAAGAGGTTCACCCCTCCACTTT
v_gene: TRBV28; j_gene: TRBJ1-1; d_gene: NA; abundance: NA; CDR3aa: CATVRQGYTEAFF; CDR3nt: TGTGCCACCGTCAGGCAGGGGTACACTGAAGCTTTCTTT
v_gene: TRBV5-5; j_gene: TRBJ2-7; d_gene: TRBD1; abundance: NA; CDR3aa: CASSLSGTGTYEQYF; CDR3nt: TGTGCCAGCAGCTTGAGCGGGACAGGGACCTACGAGCAGTACTTC
v_gene: TRBV6-1; j_gene: TRBJ1-4; d_gene: TRBD1; abundance: few; CDR3aa: CASSADRGKGEKLFF; CDR3nt: TGTGCCAGCAGTGCCGACAGGGGTAAGGGTGAAAAACTGTTTTTT
v_gene: TRBV21-1; j_gene: TRBJ1-1; d_gene: NA; abundance: NA; CDR3aa: CASTPKQVPNTEAFF; CDR3nt: TGTGCCAGCACCCCTAAACAGGTTCCGAACACTGAAGCTTTCTTT
v_gene: TRBV2; j_gene: TRBJ2-5; d_gene: NA; abundance: NA; CDR3aa: CASLSGQETQYF; CDR3nt: TGTGCCAGCCTGAGCGGTCAAGAGACCCAGTACTTC
v_gene: TRBV7-9; j_gene: TRBJ1-5; d_gene: TRBD1; abundance: NA; CDR3aa: CASSLAAGQGNQPQHF; CDR3nt: TGTGCCAGCAGCTTAGCAGCGGGACAGGGAAATCAGCCCCAGCATTTT
v_gene: TRBV5-1; j_gene: TRBJ2-1; d_gene: TRBD2; abundance: NA; CDR3aa: CASSPEREFNEQFF; CDR3nt: TGCGCCAGCAGCCCGGAGCGGGAGTTCAATGAGCAGTTCTTC
v_gene: TRBV7-9; j_gene: TRBJ2-2; d_gene: NA; abundance: NA; CDR3aa: CASSFISGELFF; CDR3nt: TGTGCCAGCAGCTTCATTTCCGGGGAGCTGTTTTTT
v_gene: TRBV27; j_gene: TRBJ2-7; d_gene: TRBD2; abundance: NA; CDR3aa: CASSLSPPGGAYEQYF; CDR3nt: TGTGCCAGCAGTTTATCGCCACCGGGAGGAGCCTACGAGCAGTACTTC
v_gene: TRBV27; j_gene: TRBJ2-7; d_gene: TRBD2; abundance: NA; CDR3aa: CASSLIAGKTYEQYF; CDR3nt: TGTGCCAGCAGTCTAATAGCGGGAAAAACCTACGAGCAGTACTTC
v_gene: TRBV9; j_gene: TRBJ1-1; d_gene: TRBD1; abundance: NA; CDR3aa: CASSVGDRATEAFF; CDR3nt: TGTGCCAGCAGCGTAGGGGACAGGGCCACTGAAGCTTTCTTT
v_gene: TRBV5-1; j_gene: TRBJ2-7; d_gene: TRBD1; abundance: NA; CDR3aa: CASRQGQGTYEQYF; CDR3nt: TGCGCCAGCAGACAGGGACAGGGAACATACGAGCAGTACTTC
v_gene: TRBV11-2; j_gene: TRBJ2-3; d_gene: NA; abundance: NA; CDR3aa: CASSPPSDTQYF; CDR3nt: TGTGCCAGCAGCCCCCCCTCTGATACGCAGTATTTT
v_gene: TRBV18; j_gene: TRBJ1-4; d_gene: TRBD1; abundance: once; CDR3aa: CASSHDRVHEKLFF; CDR3nt: TGTGCCAGCTCACACGACAGGGTTCATGAAAAACTGTTTTTT
v_gene: TRBV30; j_gene: TRBJ1-2; d_gene: NA; abundance: NA; CDR3aa: CAWSDGGGYTF; CDR3nt: TGTGCCTGGAGTGACGGCGGGGGCTACACCTTC
v_gene: TRBV7-3; j_gene: TRBJ2-7; d_gene: TRBD2; abundance: NA; CDR3aa: CASSLVRTSNLHEQYF; CDR3nt: TGTGCCAGCAGCTTGGTGAGGACTAGTAATTTGCACGAGCAGTACTTC
v_gene: TRBV10-3; j_gene: TRBJ2-1; d_gene: NA; abundance: NA; CDR3aa: CAISELVFSGGNEQFF; CDR3nt: TGTGCCATCAGTGAACTCGTCTTCTCGGGTGGCAATGAGCAGTTCTTC
v_gene: TRBV27; j_gene: TRBJ2-2; d_gene: TRBD1; abundance: once; CDR3aa: CASSLWIGTANTGELFF; CDR3nt: TGTGCCAGCAGTTTATGGATCGGGACAGCCAACACCGGGGAGCTGTTTTTT
v_gene: TRBV13; j_gene: TRBJ2-4; d_gene: NA; abundance: NA; CDR3aa: CASSQGWGENIQYF; CDR3nt: TGTGCCAGCAGCCAAGGTTGGGGGGAAAACATTCAGTACTTC
v_gene: TRBV6-6; j_gene: TRBJ1-1; d_gene: TRBD1; abundance: NA; CDR3aa: CASTLTTGPTEAFF; CDR3nt: TGTGCCAGCACTTTAACGACAGGGCCCACTGAAGCTTTCTTT
v_gene: TRBV18; j_gene: TRBJ2-1; d_gene: TRBD2; abundance: NA; CDR3aa: CASSGQRESYNEQFF; CDR3nt: TGTGCCAGCTCAGGTCAGCGGGAGTCCTACAATGAGCAGTTCTTC
v_gene: TRBV6-1; j_gene: TRBJ2-7; d_gene: TRBD1; abundance: NA; CDR3aa: CASSDGTGGFYEQYF; CDR3nt: TGTGCCAGCAGTGATGGGACAGGGGGCTTTTACGAGCAGTACTTC
v_gene: TRBV14; j_gene: TRBJ2-7; d_gene: TRBD1; abundance: NA; CDR3aa: CASSKTGGSYEQYF; CDR3nt: TGTGCCAGCAGTAAGACAGGGGGTTCCTACGAGCAGTACTTC